Listed below are T cell receptor beta chains from one sample, sequenced in a study of blood T cell repertoires in COVID-19. Profiled with immunoSEQ multiplex PCR; TCRdb holds only in-frame clones, not every one. The profile shows hundreds of thousands of clones, more than 75% of them singletons. The sequenced sample consisted of peripheral blood. The receptors come from an elderly man with acute or convalescent COVID-19. The CDR3 runs from the conserved cysteine through the conserved F or W. The order of the fields is V gene, J gene, D gene, CDR3 protein, CDR3 DNA. The D gene is left open where the match is weak.

V gene: TRBV25-1
J gene: TRBJ1-2
D gene: TRBD1
CDR3 protein: CASSPPGQGMVGNGYTF
CDR3 DNA: TGTGCCAGCTCCCCGCCGGGACAGGGGATGGTGGGGAACGGCTACACCTTC

V gene: TRBV28
J gene: TRBJ1-6
D gene: -
CDR3 protein: CASNRANSPLHF
CDR3 DNA: TGTGCTAGTAACAGGGCCAATTCACCCCTCCACTTT

V gene: TRBV19
J gene: TRBJ2-3
D gene: -
CDR3 protein: CASRSSGAGTDTQYF
CDR3 DNA: TGTGCCAGTAGGTCGTCGGGAGCTGGGACAGATACGCAGTATTTT

V gene: TRBV2
J gene: TRBJ1-3
D gene: -
CDR3 protein: CASSEAHPTGAGNTIYF
CDR3 DNA: TGTGCCAGCAGTGAAGCCCACCCTACAGGAGCTGGAAACACCATATATTTT

V gene: TRBV28
J gene: TRBJ2-1
D gene: -
CDR3 protein: CASSPSGTIQNEQFF
CDR3 DNA: TGTGCCAGCAGTCCATCCGGGACAATCCAAAATGAGCAGTTCTTC

V gene: TRBV18
J gene: TRBJ1-6
D gene: TRBD1
CDR3 protein: CASSPTQGENSPLHF
CDR3 DNA: TGTGCCAGCTCACCCACACAGGGGGAGAATTCACCCCTCCACTTT

V gene: TRBV24-1
J gene: TRBJ2-1
D gene: TRBD2
CDR3 protein: CATAPASGTSGSGAYNEQFF
CDR3 DNA: TGTGCCACGGCCCCAGCCTCCGGGACTAGCGGGAGTGGAGCCTACAATGAGCAGTTCTTC

V gene: TRBV11-3
J gene: TRBJ2-1
D gene: TRBD2
CDR3 protein: CASSGTNRHEQFF
CDR3 DNA: TGTGCCAGCAGCGGGACTAATCGGCATGAGCAGTTCTTC

V gene: TRBV7-2
J gene: TRBJ1-3
D gene: -
CDR3 protein: CASSLAISGNTIYF
CDR3 DNA: TGTGCCAGCAGCTTAGCCATCTCTGGAAACACCATATATTTT

V gene: TRBV29-1
J gene: TRBJ1-4
D gene: TRBD1
CDR3 protein: CSVTGQGGEKLFF
CDR3 DNA: TGCAGCGTCACCGGACAGGGAGGAGAAAAACTGTTTTTT

V gene: TRBV7-2
J gene: TRBJ2-5
D gene: -
CDR3 protein: CASSLQSGLQETQYF
CDR3 DNA: TGTGCCAGCAGCTTACAGAGCGGGTTACAAGAGACCCAGTACTTC

V gene: TRBV9
J gene: TRBJ1-5
D gene: TRBD1
CDR3 protein: CASSVGTGPEQPQHF
CDR3 DNA: TGTGCCAGCAGCGTCGGGACAGGTCCAGAGCAGCCCCAGCATTTT

V gene: TRBV11-3
J gene: TRBJ2-5
D gene: TRBD1
CDR3 protein: CASSRGFGTDQETQYF
CDR3 DNA: TGTGCCAGCAGCCGCGGCTTTGGGACAGACCAAGAGACCCAGTACTTC

V gene: TRBV19
J gene: TRBJ2-5
D gene: -
CDR3 protein: CASSSDGGYQETQYF
CDR3 DNA: TGTGCCAGTAGTTCGGACGGAGGGTACCAAGAGACCCAGTACTTC